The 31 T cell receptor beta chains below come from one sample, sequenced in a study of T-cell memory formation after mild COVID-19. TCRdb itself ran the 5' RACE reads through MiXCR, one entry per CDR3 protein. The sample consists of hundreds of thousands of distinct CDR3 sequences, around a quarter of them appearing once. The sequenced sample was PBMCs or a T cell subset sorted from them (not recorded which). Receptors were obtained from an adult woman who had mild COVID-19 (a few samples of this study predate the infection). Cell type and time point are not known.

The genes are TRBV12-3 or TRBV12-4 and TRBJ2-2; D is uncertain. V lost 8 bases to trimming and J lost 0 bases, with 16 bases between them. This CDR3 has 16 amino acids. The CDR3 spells CASVSGPTANTGELFF. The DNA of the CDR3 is TGTGCCAGCGTCTCTGGGCCCACAGCGAACACCGGGGAGCTGTTTTTT.

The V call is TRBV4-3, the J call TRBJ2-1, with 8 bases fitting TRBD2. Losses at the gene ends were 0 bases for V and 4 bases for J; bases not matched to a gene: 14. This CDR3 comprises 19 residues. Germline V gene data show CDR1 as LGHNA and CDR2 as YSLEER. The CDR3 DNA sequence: TGCGCCAGCAGCCAAGATGTTGAGCCGCGGGAGGTGGTTTACAATGAGCAGTTCTTC. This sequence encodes CASSQDVEPREVVYNEQFF.

For the CDR3, the DNA is TGTGCCAGCAGCCAAGTGTCGGGAGAAGGCTACGAGCAGTACTTC. Its protein is CASSQVSGEGYEQYF. V and J are TRBV4-2 and TRBJ2-7; a possible D gene is TRBD2 (6 bases). V lost 1 base to trimming and J lost 3 bases, with 13 bases between them. The germline V gene has CDR1 LGHNA and CDR2 YNFKEQ. There are 15 residues in the CDR3.

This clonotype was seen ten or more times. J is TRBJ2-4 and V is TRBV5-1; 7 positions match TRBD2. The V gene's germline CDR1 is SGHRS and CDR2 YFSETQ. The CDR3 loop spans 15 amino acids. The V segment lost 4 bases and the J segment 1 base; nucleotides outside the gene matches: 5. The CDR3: CASSTNGGAKNIQYF. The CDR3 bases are TGCGCCAGCAGCACGAACGGGGGGGCCAAAAACATTCAGTACTTC.

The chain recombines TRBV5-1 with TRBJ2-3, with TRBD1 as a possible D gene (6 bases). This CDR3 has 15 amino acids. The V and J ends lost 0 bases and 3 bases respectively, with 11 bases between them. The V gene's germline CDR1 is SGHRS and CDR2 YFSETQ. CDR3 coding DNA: TGCGCCAGCAGCTTGGGGGGGCTAAGAACAGATACGCAGTATTTT. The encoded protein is CASSLGGLRTDTQYF.

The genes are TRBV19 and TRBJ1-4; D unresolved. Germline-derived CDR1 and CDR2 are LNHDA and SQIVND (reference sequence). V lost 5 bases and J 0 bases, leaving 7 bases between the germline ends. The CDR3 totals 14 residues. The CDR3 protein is CASSFTATNEKLFF. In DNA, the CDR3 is TGTGCCAGTAGTTTCACTGCAACTAATGAAAAACTGTTTTTT.

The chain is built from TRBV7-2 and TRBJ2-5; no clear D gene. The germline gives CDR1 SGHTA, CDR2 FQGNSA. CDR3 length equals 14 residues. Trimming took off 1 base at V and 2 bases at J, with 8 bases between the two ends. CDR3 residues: CASSLVRVQETQYF. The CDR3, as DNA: TGTGCCAGCAGCTTAGTTAGGGTTCAAGAGACCCAGTACTTC.

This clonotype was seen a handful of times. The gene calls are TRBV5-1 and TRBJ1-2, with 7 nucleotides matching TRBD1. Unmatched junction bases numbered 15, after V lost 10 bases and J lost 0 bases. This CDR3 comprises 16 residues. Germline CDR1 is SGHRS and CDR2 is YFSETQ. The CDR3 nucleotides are TGCGCCGCCCCTATCGGTACAGGGGAAACTAACTATGGCTACACCTTC. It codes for CAAPIGTGETNYGYTF.

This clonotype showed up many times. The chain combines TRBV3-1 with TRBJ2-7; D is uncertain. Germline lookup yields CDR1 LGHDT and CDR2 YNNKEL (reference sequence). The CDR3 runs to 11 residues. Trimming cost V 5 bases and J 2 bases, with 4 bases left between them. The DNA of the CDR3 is TGTGCCAGCAGCAATACCTACGAGCAGTACTTC. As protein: CASSNTYEQYF.

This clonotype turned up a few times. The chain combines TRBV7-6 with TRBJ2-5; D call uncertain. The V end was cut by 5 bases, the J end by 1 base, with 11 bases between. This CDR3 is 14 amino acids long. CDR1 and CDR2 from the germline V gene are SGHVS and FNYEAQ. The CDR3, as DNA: TGTGCCAGCAGCAAATTTGCCAGCCAAGAGACCCAGTACTTC. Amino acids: CASSKFASQETQYF.

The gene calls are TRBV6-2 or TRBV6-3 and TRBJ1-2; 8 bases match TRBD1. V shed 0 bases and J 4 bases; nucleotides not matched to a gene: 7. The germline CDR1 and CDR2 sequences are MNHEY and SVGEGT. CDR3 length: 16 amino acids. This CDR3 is CASSYSTGARRYGYTF. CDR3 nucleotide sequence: TGTGCCAGCAGTTACTCGACAGGGGCTCGCCGCTATGGCTACACCTTC.

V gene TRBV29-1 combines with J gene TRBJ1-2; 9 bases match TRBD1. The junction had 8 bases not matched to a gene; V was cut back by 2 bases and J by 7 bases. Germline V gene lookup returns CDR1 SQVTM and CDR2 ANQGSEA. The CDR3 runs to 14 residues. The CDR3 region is CSVESRDRVSGYTF. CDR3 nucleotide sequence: TGCAGCGTTGAATCCCGGGACAGGGTGTCTGGCTACACCTTC.

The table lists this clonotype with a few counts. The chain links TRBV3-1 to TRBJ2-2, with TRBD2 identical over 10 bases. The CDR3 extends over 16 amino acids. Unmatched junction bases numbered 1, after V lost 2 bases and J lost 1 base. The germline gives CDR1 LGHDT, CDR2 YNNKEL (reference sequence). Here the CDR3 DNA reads TGTGCCAGCAGCCAACTAGCGGGGGTGAACACCGGGGAGCTGTTTTTT. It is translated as CASSQLAGVNTGELFF.

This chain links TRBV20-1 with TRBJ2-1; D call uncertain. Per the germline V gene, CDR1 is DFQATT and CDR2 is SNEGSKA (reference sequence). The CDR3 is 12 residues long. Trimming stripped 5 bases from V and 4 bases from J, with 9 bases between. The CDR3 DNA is TGCAGTGCTTCGAGCGCGTACAATGAGCAGTTCTTC. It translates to CSASSAYNEQFF.

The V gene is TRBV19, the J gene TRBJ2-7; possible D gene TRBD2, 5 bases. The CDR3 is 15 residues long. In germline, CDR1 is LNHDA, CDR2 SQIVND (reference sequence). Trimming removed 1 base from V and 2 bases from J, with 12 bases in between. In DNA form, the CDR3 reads TGTGCCAGTAGTATAGGGAGGCGGCGTACCTACGAGCAGTACTTC. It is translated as CASSIGRRRTYEQYF.

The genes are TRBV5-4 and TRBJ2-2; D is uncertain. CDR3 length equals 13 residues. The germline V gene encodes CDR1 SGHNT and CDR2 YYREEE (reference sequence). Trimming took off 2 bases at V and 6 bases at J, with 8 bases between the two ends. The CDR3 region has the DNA TGTGCCAGCAGCTTTTTGGGATCCGGGGAGCTGTTTTTT. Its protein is CASSFLGSGELFF.

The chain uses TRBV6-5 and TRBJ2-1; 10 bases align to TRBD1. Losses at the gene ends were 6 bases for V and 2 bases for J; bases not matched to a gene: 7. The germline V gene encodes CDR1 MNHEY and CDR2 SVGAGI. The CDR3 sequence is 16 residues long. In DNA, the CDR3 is TGTGCCAGCAGCCCCACCGGGACAGGGGCCTACAATGAGCAGTTCTTC. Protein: CASSPTGTGAYNEQFF.

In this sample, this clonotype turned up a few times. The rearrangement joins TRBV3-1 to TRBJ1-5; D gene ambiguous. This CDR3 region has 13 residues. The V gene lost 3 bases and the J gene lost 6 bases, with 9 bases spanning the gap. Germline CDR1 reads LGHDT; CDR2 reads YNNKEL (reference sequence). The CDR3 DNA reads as TGTGCCAGCAGCCAGGAAGTGGGTCAGCCCCAGCATTTT. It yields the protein CASSQEVGQPQHF.

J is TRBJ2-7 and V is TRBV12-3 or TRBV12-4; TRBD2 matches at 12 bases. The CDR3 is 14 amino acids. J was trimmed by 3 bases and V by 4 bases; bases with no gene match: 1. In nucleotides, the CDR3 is TGTGCCAGCAGTTGGACTAGCGGGGTCTACGAGCAGTACTTC. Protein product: CASSWTSGVYEQYF.

CDR3 region: CASSFTGGRYEQYF. In DNA form, the CDR3 reads TGTGCCAGCAGCTTCACAGGGGGCAGGTACGAGCAGTACTTC. The rearrangement links TRBV13 to TRBJ2-7; 9 nucleotides agree with TRBD1. V gave up 3 bases and J gave up 4 bases; unmatched junction bases: 4. Germline CDR1 and CDR2: PRHDT and FYEKMQ (reference sequence). This CDR3 is built from 14 residues.

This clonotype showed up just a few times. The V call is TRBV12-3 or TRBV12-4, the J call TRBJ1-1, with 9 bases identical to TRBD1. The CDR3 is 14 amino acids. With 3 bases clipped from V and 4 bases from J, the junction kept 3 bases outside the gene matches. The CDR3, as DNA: TGTGCCAGCAGTTTGACAGGGGGAAGCACTGAAGCTTTCTTT. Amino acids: CASSLTGGSTEAFF.

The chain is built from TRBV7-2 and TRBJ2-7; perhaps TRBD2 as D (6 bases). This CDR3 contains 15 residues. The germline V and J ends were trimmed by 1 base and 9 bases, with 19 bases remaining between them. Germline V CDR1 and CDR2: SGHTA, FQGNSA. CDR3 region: CASSLGLTWRDGQYF. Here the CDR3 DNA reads TGTGCCAGCAGCTTAGGTCTTACGTGGCGGGATGGGCAGTACTTC.

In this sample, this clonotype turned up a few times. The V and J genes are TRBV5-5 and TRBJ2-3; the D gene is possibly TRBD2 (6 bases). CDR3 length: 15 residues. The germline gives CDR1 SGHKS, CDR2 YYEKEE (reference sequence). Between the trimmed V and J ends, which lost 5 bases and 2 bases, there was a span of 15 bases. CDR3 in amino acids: CASSRGGTTTDTQYF. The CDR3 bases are TGTGCCAGCAGTCGGGGCGGGACGACCACAGATACGCAGTATTTT.

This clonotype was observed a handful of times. CDR3 in DNA: TGTGCCAGCAGCCCCCCTGACCTAAGAGATACGCAGTATTTT. Residues: CASSPPDLRDTQYF. The chain couples TRBV3-1 to TRBJ2-3; D gene ambiguous. CDR1 is LGHDT, CDR2 YNNKEL, per germline (reference sequence). V lost 4 bases to trimming and J lost 5 bases, with 13 bases between them. The CDR3 spans 14 residues.

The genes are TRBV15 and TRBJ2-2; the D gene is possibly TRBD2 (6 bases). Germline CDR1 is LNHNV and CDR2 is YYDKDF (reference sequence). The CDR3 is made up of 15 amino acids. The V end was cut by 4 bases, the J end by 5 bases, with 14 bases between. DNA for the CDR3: TGTGCCACCAGCAATGGAGGGCTCTCTACCGGGGAGCTGTTTTTT. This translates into CATSNGGLSTGELFF.

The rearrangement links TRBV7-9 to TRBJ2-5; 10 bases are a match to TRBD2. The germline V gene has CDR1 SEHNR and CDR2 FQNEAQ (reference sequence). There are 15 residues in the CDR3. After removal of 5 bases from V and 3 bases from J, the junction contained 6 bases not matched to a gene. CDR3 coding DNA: TGTGCCAGCAGCCTCCCAGCGGGAGGGGAAGAGACCCAGTACTTC. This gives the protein CASSLPAGGEETQYF.

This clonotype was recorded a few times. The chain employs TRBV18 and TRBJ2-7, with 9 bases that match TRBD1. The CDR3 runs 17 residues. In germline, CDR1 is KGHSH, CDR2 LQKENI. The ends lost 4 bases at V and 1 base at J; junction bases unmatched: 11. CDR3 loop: CASSRTVWTGASYEQYF. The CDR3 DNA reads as TGTGCCAGCTCACGGACCGTCTGGACAGGGGCTTCCTACGAGCAGTACTTC.

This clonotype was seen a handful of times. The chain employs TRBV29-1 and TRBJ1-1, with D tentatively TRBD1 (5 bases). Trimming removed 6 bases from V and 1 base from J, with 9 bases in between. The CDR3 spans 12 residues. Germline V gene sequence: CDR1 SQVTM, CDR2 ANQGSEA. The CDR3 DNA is TGCAGCGTCGCCGGGGCGAACACTGAAGCTTTCTTT. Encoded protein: CSVAGANTEAFF.

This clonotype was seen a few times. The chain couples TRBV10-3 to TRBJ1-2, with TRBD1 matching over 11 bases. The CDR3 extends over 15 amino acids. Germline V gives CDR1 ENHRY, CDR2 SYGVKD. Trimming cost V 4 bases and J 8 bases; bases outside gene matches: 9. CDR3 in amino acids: CAISGTGGPLEGYTF. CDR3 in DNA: TGTGCCATCAGTGGGACAGGGGGCCCTCTGGAGGGCTACACCTTC.

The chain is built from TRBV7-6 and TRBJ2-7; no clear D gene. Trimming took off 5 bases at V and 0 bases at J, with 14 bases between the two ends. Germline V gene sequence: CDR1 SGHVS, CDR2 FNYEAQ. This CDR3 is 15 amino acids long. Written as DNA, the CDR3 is TGTGCCAGCAGCCCCCTGACGTTACCCTCCTACGAGCAGTACTTC. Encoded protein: CASSPLTLPSYEQYF.

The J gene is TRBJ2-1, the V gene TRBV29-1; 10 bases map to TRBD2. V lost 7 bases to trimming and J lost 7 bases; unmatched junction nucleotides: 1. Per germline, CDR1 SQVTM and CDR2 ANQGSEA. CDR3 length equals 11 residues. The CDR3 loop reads CSEGLANEQFF. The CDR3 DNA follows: TGCAGCGAGGGACTAGCGAATGAGCAGTTCTTC.